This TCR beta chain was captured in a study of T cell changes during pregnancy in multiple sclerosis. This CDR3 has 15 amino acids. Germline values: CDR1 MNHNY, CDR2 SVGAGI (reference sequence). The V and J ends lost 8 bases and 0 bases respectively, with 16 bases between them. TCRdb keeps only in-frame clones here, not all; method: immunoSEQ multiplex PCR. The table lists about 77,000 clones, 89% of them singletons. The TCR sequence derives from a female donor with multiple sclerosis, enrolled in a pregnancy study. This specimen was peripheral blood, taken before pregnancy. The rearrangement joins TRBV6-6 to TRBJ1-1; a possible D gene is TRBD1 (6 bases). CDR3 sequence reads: CASLSRTAMNTEAFF. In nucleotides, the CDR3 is TGTGCCAGCCTGTCTCGGACAGCCATGAACACTGAAGCTTTCTTT.